This TCR beta chain is from a study of memory CD8 T cells in hepatitis C reinfection. The overall study: Two donors resolved primary infection, then developed chronic reinfection. Samples before reinfection came 55 to 20 weeks prior to detection.

This clone occurred a few times. V gave up 3 bases and J gave up 3 bases, with 11 bases separating them. From germline, CDR1 is SGHVS and CDR2 FNYEAQ. CDR3 length equals 14 residues. The time point here: pre-reinfection, 55 to 20 weeks before reinfection detection. TCR sequencing was done directly ex vivo on sorted cells, without expansion in vitro. Donors were people who inject drugs in the Montreal HEPCO cohort. At all three reinfection time points, viable CD3+ CD8+ CD45RO- cells from two donors served as controls. Sequencing used immunoSEQ multiplex PCR; TCRdb keeps in-frame clones, though not all of them. The profile shows 45,000 to 65,000 clones, roughly 91% of them singletons.

The sequenced sample consisted of naive CD8+ T cells sorted from blood. The source of this sequence is a man between 18 and 29 years old with hepatitis C virus infection. V usage is TRBV7-6 and J usage is TRBJ1-1, with D perhaps matching TRBD1 (5 bases). The CDR3 DNA reads TGTGCCAGCAGCTTGACAGTATACGACACTGAAGCTTTCTTT. Its protein product is CASSLTVYDTEAFF.